The 30 T cell receptor beta chains presented below share a single source sample, sequenced in a study of molecular identifiers for immune sequencing clone quantification. MiXCR, applied by TCRdb to the PCR reads, yields one record per CDR3 protein. The sample gives about 330,000 distinct CDR3 sequences, about a quarter of which show up once; 0.65% to 0.95% is in the top ten. Material: naive CD8+ T cells from blood, with Jurkat cell RNA spiked in. Documented subset: FACS-sorted CD8+CD4-CCR7+CD45RA+ naive T cells. All receptors come from a human donor in good health. Some libraries in this study had Jurkat cell RNA spiked in.

This chain links TRBV5-1 with TRBJ1-1; D might be TRBD1 (6 bases). Germline V lookup: CDR1 SGHRS, CDR2 YFSETQ. V lost 2 bases and J lost 1, with 15 bases in between. There are 16 residues in the CDR3. The CDR3 sequence: CASSFTTQGPNTEAFF. CDR3 coding DNA: TGCGCCAGCAGCTTTACCACCCAGGGGCCGAACACTGAAGCTTTCTTT.

The sample holds one count of this clonotype. The junction does not match germline at one end; this may be a read error. This rearrangement joins TRBV7-8 to TRBJ2-3; 12 bases agree with TRBD2. This CDR3 spans 18 amino acids. Germline V gene sequence: CDR1 SGHVS, CDR2 FQNEAQ. Here the CDR3 reads CASGLVASGGVYGDTQYF. DNA for the CDR3: TGTGCCAGCGGCTTAGTGGCTAGCGGGGGGGTCTACGGAGATACGCAGTATTTT.

On this clonotype itself: A much bigger clone sits one base away, suggesting this may be a read error. This chain joins TRBV27 and TRBJ1-1; maybe TRBD1 (6 bases). V lost 3 bases to trimming and J lost 6 bases, with 11 bases between them. CDR3 length equals 13 residues. The germline V gene encodes CDR1 MNHEY and CDR2 SMNVEV (reference sequence). CDR3 in amino acids: CASSFWGAPEAFF. The CDR3 nucleotides read TGTGCCAGCAGTTTTTGGGGGGCCCCTGAAGCTTTCTTT.

This clonotype was observed a handful of times. The genes are TRBV30 and TRBJ2-7, with 10 bases lining up with TRBD2. V lost 2 bases and J lost 3; bases outside the gene matches: 7. In germline, CDR1 is GTSNPN, CDR2 SVGIG (reference sequence). The CDR3 sequence is 15 residues long. Written as DNA, the CDR3 is TGTGCCTGGAGTCACCCAACTAGCGGGGACTACGAGCAGTACTTC. It yields the protein CAWSHPTSGDYEQYF. Using reference TRBV30 and TRBJ2-7 for the parts outside the CDR3, the full variable domain is SQTIHQWPATLVQPVGSPLSLECTVEGTSNPNLYWYRQAAGRGLQLLFYSVGIGQISSEVPQNLSASRPQDRQFILSSKKLLLSDSGFYLCAWSHPTSGDYEQYFGPGTRLTVT.

At least ten counts were recorded for this clonotype. The chain couples TRBV7-9 to TRBJ2-7, with D maybe TRBD2 (5 bases). V was trimmed by 5 bases and J by 5 bases, leaving 19 bases between them. Germline-derived CDR1 and CDR2 are SEHNR and FQNEAQ (reference sequence). The CDR3 covers 15 residues. The CDR3 here is CASSPPTEGTHEQYF. For the CDR3, the DNA is TGTGCCAGCAGCCCCCCCACCGAGGGAACCCACGAGCAGTACTTC. The full variable domain, with the rest looked up from reference TRBV7-9 and TRBJ2-7, is DTGVSQNPRHKITKRGQNVTFRCDPISEHNRLYWYRQTLGQGPEFLTYFQNEAQLEKSRLLSDRFSAERPKGSFSTLEIQRTEQGDSAMYLCASSPPTEGTHEQYFGPGTRLTVT.

The rearrangement joins TRBV27 to TRBJ2-2; D call uncertain. V lost 4 bases and J 3 bases, leaving 15 bases between the germline ends. The germline CDR1 and CDR2 sequences are MNHEY and SMNVEV (reference sequence). This CDR3 spans 16 amino acids. The CDR3 sequence: CASSSHVGRHTGELFF. The CDR3 nucleotides read TGTGCCAGCAGTTCCCACGTAGGGCGGCACACCGGGGAGCTGTTTTTT.

Many counts were recorded for this clonotype. The gene calls are TRBV9 and TRBJ1-3; D not certain. Trimming left V 5 bases short and J 3 bases short, with 3 bases between. The germline V gene encodes CDR1 SGDLS and CDR2 YYNGEE. The CDR3 runs 11 residues. The DNA of the CDR3 is TGTGCCAGCAGAGATGGAAACACCATATATTTT. It is translated as CASRDGNTIYF.

The chain carries TRBV28 and TRBJ1-1, with D uncertain. The CDR3 extends over 12 amino acids. The V gene's germline CDR1 is MDHEN and CDR2 SYDVKM. Trimming took 2 bases from V and 4 from J, leaving 5 bases between them. The DNA for the CDR3 is TGTGCCAGCAGTTTACGAGCCACTGAAGCTTTCTTT. It yields the protein CASSLRATEAFF.

As DNA, the CDR3 is TGTGCCAGCAGTTACCAGAGCTCCTACGAGCAGTACTTC. Protein product: CASSYQSSYEQYF. The rearrangement uses TRBV27 and TRBJ2-7, with D hard to call. V lost 4 bases and J 0 bases, leaving 7 bases between the germline ends. The CDR3 is 13 amino acids. CDR1 MNHEY and CDR2 SMNVEV come from the germline V gene (reference sequence).

This clonotype was observed many times. The chain carries TRBV29-1 and TRBJ2-3, with D maybe TRBD2 (7 bases). From germline, CDR1 is SQVTM and CDR2 ANQGSEA. Between the trimmed V and J ends, which lost 3 bases and 4 bases, there was a span of 17 bases. The CDR3 length is 15 residues. The CDR3 coding sequence is TGCAGCGTTGAGGAGAGGGGGGGAAGTCCAGATACGCAGTATTTT. This translates into CSVEERGGSPDTQYF.

This clonotype was seen ten or more times. The chain is built from TRBV6-6 and TRBJ2-3; D may be TRBD1 or TRBD2 (5 bases each). V lost 7 bases to trimming and J lost 8 bases, with 22 bases between them. Germline-derived CDR1 and CDR2 are MNHNY and SVGAGI (reference sequence). The CDR3 contains 15 residues. CDR3 DNA: TGTGCCAGCACTGAGATAGGGGAAGGGGACGGTACGCAGTATTTT. It specifies CASTEIGEGDGTQYF.

This clonotype has a count of ten or more. This chain links TRBV15 with TRBJ1-1; TRBD1 might be the D (6 bases). The V and J ends lost 5 bases and 6 bases respectively, with 19 bases between them. This CDR3 spans 15 amino acids. The germline V gene encodes CDR1 LNHNV and CDR2 YYDKDF (reference sequence). This CDR3 is CATSYTTGWVPEAFF. As DNA, the CDR3 is TGTGCCACCAGCTATACCACAGGGTGGGTGCCTGAAGCTTTCTTT.

This clonotype occurred many times. V gene TRBV5-1 combines with J gene TRBJ2-3; the match to TRBD1 covers 7 bases. V lost 0 bases and J lost 3; bases outside the gene matches: 7. The CDR3 extends over 16 amino acids. CDR1 and CDR2 from the germline V gene are SGHRS and YFSETQ. The DNA of the CDR3 is TGCGCCAGCAGCTTGGTTAAGGGGGCCGGGACAGATACGCAGTATTTT. Protein sequence: CASSLVKGAGTDTQYF.

The sample holds many counts of this clonotype. The rearrangement links TRBV5-6 to TRBJ1-2; D is unclear. The CDR3 spans 14 residues. The germline V gene has CDR1 SGHDT and CDR2 YYEEEE. V shed 1 base and J shed 1 base, with 8 bases lying between them. The CDR3: CASSLLASNYGYTF. CDR3 coding DNA: TGTGCCAGCAGCTTGCTTGCCAGTAACTATGGCTACACCTTC. The full variable domain, completed using reference TRBV5-6 and TRBJ1-2, is DAGVTQSPTHLIKTRGQQVTLRCSPKSGHDTVSWYQQALGQGPQFIFQYYEEEERQRGNFPDRFSGHQFPNYSSELNVNALLLGDSALYLCASSLLASNYGYTFGSGTRLTVV.

The chain is built from TRBV3-1 and TRBJ2-3; D might be TRBD1 (7 bases). Germline V lookup: CDR1 LGHDT, CDR2 YNNKEL (reference sequence). The CDR3 has 15 residues. Trimming stripped 0 bases from V and 6 bases from J, with 13 bases between. The CDR3 here is CASSQESGGGDTQYF. The CDR3 DNA reads TGTGCCAGCAGCCAAGAGTCAGGGGGAGGTGATACGCAGTATTTT.

Points on this clonotype: The CDR3 does not close with the conserved phenylalanine or tryptophan, likely indicating a read error. This chain connects TRBV30 to TRBJ2-7; D possibly corresponds to TRBD2 (6 bases). V lost 3 bases and J lost 2, with 17 bases in between. The CDR3 extends over 15 amino acids. CDR1 and CDR2 from the germline V gene are GTSNPN and SVGIG (reference sequence). The CDR3 DNA is TGTGCCTGGAGCCCGGACGGGAGATACCCCTACGAGCAGTACCTC. It translates to CAWSPDGRYPYEQYL.

About this clonotype itself: A single base separates this from a much larger clone, so it may be a read error. This chain uses TRBV7-6 with TRBJ2-3; D perhaps matches TRBD1 (6 bases). The CDR3 runs to 14 residues. From germline, CDR1 is SGHVS and CDR2 FNYEAQ. V was shortened by 8 bases and J by 5 bases, with 17 bases between the two germline ends. Here the CDR3 DNA reads TGTGCCAGCGTAAGGTGGGGGCCACAAGATACGCAGTATTTT. Encoded protein: CASVRWGPQDTQYF.

This clonotype was recorded once. The chain employs TRBV3-1 and TRBJ2-2; 7 positions agree with TRBD2. V lost 3 bases and J lost 5; bases outside the gene matches: 6. The length of the CDR3 is 15 residues. From germline, CDR1 is LGHDT and CDR2 YNNKEL (reference sequence). CDR3 sequence reads: CASSQAGERTGELFF. The DNA for the CDR3 is TGTGCCAGCAGCCAGGCGGGGGAGAGGACCGGGGAGCTGTTTTTT.

This clonotype occurred a few times. The J gene is TRBJ1-1, the V gene TRBV12-3 or TRBV12-4; 8 bases align to TRBD1. The CDR3 runs 18 residues. The J segment lost 0 bases and the V segment lost 6 bases, leaving 15 bases of the junction unmatched. CDR3 nucleotides: TGTGCCAGCAGCTCGACAGGGGTTAGGATCAGCATGAACACTGAAGCTTTCTTT. This encodes CASSSTGVRISMNTEAFF.

The chain carries TRBV19 and TRBJ2-2; no clear D gene. Germline CDR1 is LNHDA and CDR2 is SQIVND (reference sequence). V lost 3 bases and J 1 base, leaving 9 bases between the germline ends. The CDR3 length is 15 residues. This CDR3 is CASSIQDGNTGELFF. As DNA, the CDR3 is TGTGCCAGTAGTATTCAGGACGGGAACACCGGGGAGCTGTTTTTT. The variable domain in full, with the rest retrieved from reference TRBV19 and TRBJ2-2, is DGGITQSPKYLFRKEGQNVTLSCEQNLNHDAMYWYRQDPGQGLRLIYYSQIVNDFQKGDIAEGYSVSREKKESFPLTVTSAQKNPTAFYLCASSIQDGNTGELFFGEGSRLTVL.

V usage is TRBV7-9 and J usage is TRBJ1-5; D unclear. Germline V lookup: CDR1 SEHNR, CDR2 FQNEAQ (reference sequence). The CDR3 sequence is 13 residues long. Trimming pared 5 bases from V and 10 bases from J, leaving 15 bases between. CDR3 region: CASSPGVGYPQHF. In DNA form, the CDR3 reads TGTGCCAGCAGCCCCGGGGTAGGGTATCCCCAGCATTTT.

The V call is TRBV20-1, the J call TRBJ2-6; no reliable D call. With 4 bases removed from V and 1 base from J, the gap between germline ends came to 17 bases. The CDR3 length is 17 residues. Looked up from germline, CDR1 is DFQATT and CDR2 is SNEGSKA (reference sequence). The CDR3 loop reads CSAKRWEEYSGANVLTF. CDR3 DNA sequence: TGCAGTGCTAAAAGATGGGAAGAGTATTCTGGGGCCAACGTCCTGACTTTC.

V usage is TRBV6-2 or TRBV6-3 and J usage is TRBJ2-7; D is ambiguous. The CDR3 consists of 12 residues. V lost 5 bases, J lost 4 bases, and 9 bases lay in between. The germline V gene encodes CDR1 MNHEY and CDR2 SVGEGT. CDR3 nucleotides: TGTGCCAGCAGTACAACAGAGTACGAGCAGTACTTC. Its protein is CASSTTEYEQYF.

This clonotype was counted a single time. The conserved closing phenylalanine or tryptophan is absent in this CDR3, likely reflecting a read error. The rearrangement links TRBV7-9 to TRBJ1-2; unclear D gene. Deletions cut 2 bases from V and 7 bases from J, with 20 bases between. The CDR3 covers 16 residues. The germline gives CDR1 SEHNR, CDR2 FQNEAQ (reference sequence). The CDR3 DNA reads TGTGCCAGCAGCTTATCGGCCGGTTTCGGGGAAGGTGGCTACACCCTC. Translating it yields CASSLSAGFGEGGYTL.

This clonotype was seen a few times. Possible read error: a much larger clone is one base away. This chain joins TRBV14 and TRBJ2-3; D remains ambiguous. The V gene's germline CDR1 is SGHDN and CDR2 FVKESK. The CDR3 length is 13 residues. This CDR3 reads CASGQDLLDTQYF. The CDR3 DNA reads as TGTGCCAGCGGCCAAGATCTGTTGGATACGCAGTATTTT.

The chain joins TRBV30 to TRBJ2-3; D remains unclear. Germline lookup yields CDR1 GTSNPN and CDR2 SVGIG (reference sequence). This CDR3 contains 14 residues. The V end was cut by 3 bases, the J end by 4 bases, with 14 bases between. Written as DNA, the CDR3 is TGTGCCTGGAGAGGGCATCCTGTGGCAGATACGCAGTATTTT. This translates into CAWRGHPVADTQYF.

The chain joins TRBV4-3 to TRBJ2-7; 7 bases match TRBD1. CDR3 size: 19 residues. The V gene's germline CDR1 is LGHNA and CDR2 YSLEER. Trimming took 7 bases from V and 5 from J; bases not matched to a gene: 26. The CDR3 nucleotides read TGCGCCAGCACAGACTGGCCGCGAACCCACAGGGGTTTGGGGAACGAGCAGTACTTC. Translation gives CASTDWPRTHRGLGNEQYF.

This clonotype was detected many times. This chain joins TRBV2 and TRBJ2-5; D may correspond to TRBD1 or TRBD2 (5 bases each). V was shortened by 8 bases and J by 3 bases, with 13 bases between the two germline ends. CDR3 length: 13 amino acids. Germline V gene lookup returns CDR1 SNHLY and CDR2 FYNNEI. The CDR3: CASGTLLEETQYF. CDR3 DNA: TGTGCCAGCGGGACCCTTCTCGAAGAGACCCAGTACTTC.

A few counts support this clonotype. This sequence joins TRBV28 and TRBJ1-5; tentatively, D is TRBD1 (5 bases). The CDR3 extends over 15 amino acids. Germline CDR1 reads MDHEN; CDR2 reads SYDVKM. V was clipped by 3 bases and J by 4 bases, with 13 bases between them. CDR3 region: CASSFTGRRNQPQHF. The CDR3 nucleotides read TGTGCCAGCAGTTTTACAGGTCGACGAAATCAGCCCCAGCATTTT.

This clonotype was seen more than once but under ten times. The chain employs TRBV6-2 or TRBV6-3 and TRBJ2-4; no clear D gene. This CDR3 spans 14 amino acids. Germline V CDR1 and CDR2: MNHEY, SVGEGT. Trimming pared 7 bases from V and 8 bases from J, leaving 18 bases between. Here the CDR3 reads CASTDDPIYDIQYF. The CDR3 coding sequence is TGTGCCAGCACCGATGACCCTATTTACGACATTCAGTACTTC.